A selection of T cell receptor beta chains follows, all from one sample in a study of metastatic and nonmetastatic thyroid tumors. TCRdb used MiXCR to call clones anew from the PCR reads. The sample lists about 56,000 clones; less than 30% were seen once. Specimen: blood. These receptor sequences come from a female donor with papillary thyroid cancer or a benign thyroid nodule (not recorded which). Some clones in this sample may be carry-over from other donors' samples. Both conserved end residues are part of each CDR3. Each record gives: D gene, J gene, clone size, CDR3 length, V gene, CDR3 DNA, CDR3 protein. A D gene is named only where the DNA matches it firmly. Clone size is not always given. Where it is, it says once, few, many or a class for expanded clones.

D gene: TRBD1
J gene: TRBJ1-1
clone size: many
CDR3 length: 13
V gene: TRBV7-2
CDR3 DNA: TGTGCCAGCAGTTATTACAGGGGTGCTGAAGCTTTCTTT
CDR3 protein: CASSYYRGAEAFF

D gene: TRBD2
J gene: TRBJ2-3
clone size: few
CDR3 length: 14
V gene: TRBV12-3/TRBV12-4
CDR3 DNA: TGTGCCAGCAGTTTAGGGACTAGCGCGGATACGCAGTATTTT
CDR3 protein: CASSLGTSADTQYF

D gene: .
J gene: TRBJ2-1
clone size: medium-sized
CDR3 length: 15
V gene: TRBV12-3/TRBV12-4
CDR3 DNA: TGTGCCAGCAGTTTCAGGGGTGCCTCCTACAATGAGCAGTTCTTC
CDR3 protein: CASSFRGASYNEQFF

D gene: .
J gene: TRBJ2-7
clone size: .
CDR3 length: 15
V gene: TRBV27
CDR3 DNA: TGTGCCAGCAGTTTAGATGCGGGGCTCTCTTACGAGCAGTACTTC
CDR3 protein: CASSLDAGLSYEQYF

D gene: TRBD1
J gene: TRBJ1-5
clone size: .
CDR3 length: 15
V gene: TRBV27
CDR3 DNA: TGTGCCAGCAGTTTCGGACAGGGTTGGAATCAGCCCCAGCATTTT
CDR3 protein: CASSFGQGWNQPQHF

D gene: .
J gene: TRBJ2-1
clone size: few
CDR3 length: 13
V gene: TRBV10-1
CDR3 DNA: TGCGCCAGCAGTGAGAGCAGGTACAATGAGCAGTTCTTC
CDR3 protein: CASSESRYNEQFF

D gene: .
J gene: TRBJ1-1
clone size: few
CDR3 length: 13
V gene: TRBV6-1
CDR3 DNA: TGTGCCAGCATTAAAGGGGCGAACACTGAAGCTTTCTTT
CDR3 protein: CASIKGANTEAFF

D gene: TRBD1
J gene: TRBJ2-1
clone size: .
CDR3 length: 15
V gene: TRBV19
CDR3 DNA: TGTGCCAGTAGTATCTCGGGACAGATCTACAATGAGCAGTTCTTC
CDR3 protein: CASSISGQIYNEQFF

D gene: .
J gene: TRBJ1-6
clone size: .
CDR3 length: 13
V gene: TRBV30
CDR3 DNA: TGTGCCTACCGGGGACCGCCTAATTCACCCCTCCACTTT
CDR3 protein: CAYRGPPNSPLHF

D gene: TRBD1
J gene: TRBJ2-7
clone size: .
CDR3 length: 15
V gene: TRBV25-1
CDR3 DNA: TGTGCCAGCAGTGATTGTGACAGGGTTTCCTACGAGCAGTACTTC
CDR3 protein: CASSDCDRVSYEQYF

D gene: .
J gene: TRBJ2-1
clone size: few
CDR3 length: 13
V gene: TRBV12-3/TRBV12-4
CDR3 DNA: TGTGCCAGCAGTTTCGGGACTTACAATGAGCAGTTCTTC
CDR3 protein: CASSFGTYNEQFF